The 7 T cell receptor beta chains listed next were all sequenced from one sample in a study of beta chain features in type 1 diabetes. Findings and limits, study-wide: When Type 1 diabetes patients were examined, their TCRB CDR3s proved moderately but significantly shorter in all four CD4+ subsets.

Expressed TCRB transcripts were sequenced, since all the RNA that had been isolated was reverse transcribed. Some clones are missing from TCRdb's copy, which holds only in-frame ones; the method was immunoSEQ multiplex PCR. In the table there are about 700,000 clones, roughly 13% of which are singletons. These receptors are not linked to any known antigen. Sequenced material: naive CD4+ T cells from blood. The receptors shown here come from a man aged 18 to 35 with type 1 diabetes.

The sample holds a few counts of this clone. The chain joins TRBV29-1 to TRBJ2-3; D is uncertain. This CDR3 spans 12 amino acids. Germline V gene data show CDR1 as SQVTM and CDR2 as ANQGSEA. V lost 3 bases and J 4 bases, leaving 8 bases between the germline ends. CDR3 coding DNA: TGCAGCGTTGAGAAGGGCGCAGATACGCAGTATTTT. Translated, it gives CSVEKGADTQYF.

This clone showed up just a few times. The gene calls are TRBV7-9 and TRBJ1-1; the D gene is possibly TRBD1 (6 bases). The ends were cut back, 5 bases at V and 0 bases at J, with 13 bases in the middle. The CDR3 spans 15 residues. The germline V gene has CDR1 SEHNR and CDR2 FQNEAQ (reference sequence). The chain's CDR3 is CASSPQGTMNTEAFF. The CDR3 nucleotides are TGTGCCAGCAGCCCCCAGGGGACAATGAACACTGAAGCTTTCTTT.

The rearrangement joins TRBV5-6 to TRBJ2-3; tentatively, D is TRBD1 or TRBD2 (5 bases each). Germline V gives CDR1 SGHDT, CDR2 YYEEEE. Between the trimmed V and J ends, which lost 4 bases and 2 bases, there was a span of 14 bases. The CDR3 has 15 amino acids. The CDR3 DNA sequence: TGTGCCAGCAGCCCCGACGGGGCGGCCACAGATACGCAGTATTTT. The encoded protein is CASSPDGAATDTQYF.

This chain uses TRBV9 with TRBJ1-2; 7 bases fit TRBD1. Germline trimming cut 0 bases from V and 2 bases from J; bases unmatched to any gene: 4. The length of the CDR3 is 15 residues. From germline, CDR1 is SGDLS and CDR2 YYNGEE. The CDR3 region is CASSVGGQPNYGYTF. The CDR3 DNA reads TGTGCCAGCAGCGTAGGGGGACAGCCCAACTATGGCTACACCTTC.

This clone was recorded a few times. The chain joins TRBV18 to TRBJ2-5, with D possibly TRBD1 on 6 matching bases. The V end lost 3 bases, the J end lost 4 bases, and 15 bases lay between the germline ends. CDR3 length: 15 amino acids. Per germline, CDR1 KGHSH and CDR2 LQKENI. This CDR3 is CASSPSGTPRETQYF. Written as DNA, the CDR3 is TGTGCCAGCTCACCTTCCGGGACACCGCGAGAGACCCAGTACTTC.

The chain combines TRBV11-1 with TRBJ2-3, with 10 bases identical to TRBD2. The germline gives CDR1 SGHAT, CDR2 FQDESV (reference sequence). The ends lost 3 bases at V and 2 bases at J; junction bases unmatched: 8. The CDR3 sequence is 17 residues long. For the CDR3, the DNA is TGTGCCAGCAGCTTCCGGCTAGCGGGGGCCCTCACAGATACGCAGTATTTT. Translated, it gives CASSFRLAGALTDTQYF.

This clone was counted a single time. This chain's CDR3 is CASSLHWAADRDQETQYF. The CDR3, as DNA: TGTGCCAGCAGCTTACACTGGGCTGCGGACAGAGATCAAGAGACCCAGTACTTC. V and J are TRBV7-8 and TRBJ2-5, with D tentatively TRBD1 (6 bases). Germline V gene sequence: CDR1 SGHVS, CDR2 FQNEAQ. Between the trimmed V and J ends, which lost 2 bases and 2 bases, there was a span of 21 bases. This CDR3 spans 18 amino acids.